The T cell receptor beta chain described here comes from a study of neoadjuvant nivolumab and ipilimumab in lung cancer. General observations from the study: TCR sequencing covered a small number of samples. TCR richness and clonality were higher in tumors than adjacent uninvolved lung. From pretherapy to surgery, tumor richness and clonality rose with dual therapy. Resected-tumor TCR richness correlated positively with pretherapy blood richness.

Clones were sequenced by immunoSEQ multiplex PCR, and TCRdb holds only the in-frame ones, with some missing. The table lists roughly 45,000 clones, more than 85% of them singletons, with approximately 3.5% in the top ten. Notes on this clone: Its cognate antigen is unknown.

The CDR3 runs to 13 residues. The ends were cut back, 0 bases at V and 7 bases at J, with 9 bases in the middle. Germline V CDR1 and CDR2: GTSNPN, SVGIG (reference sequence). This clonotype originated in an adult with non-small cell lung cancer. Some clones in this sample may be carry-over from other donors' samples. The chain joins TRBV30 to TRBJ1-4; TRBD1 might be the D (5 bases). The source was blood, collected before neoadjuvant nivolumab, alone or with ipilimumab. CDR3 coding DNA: TGTGCCTGGAGTGTGGGGGTCGGTGAAAAACTGTTTTTT. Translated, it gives CAWSVGVGEKLFF.